What follows is one T cell receptor (beta chain) and its context. It lacks a known antigen. No per-base quality is available; no much larger clone lies one base away. Each collaborating institution followed its own protocols to collect whole blood in K2EDTA tubes. Collaborator samples were shipped for TCRbeta analysis as frozen whole blood, isolated PBMCs, or DNA extracted from either sample type. The data derive from a study of blood T cell repertoires in COVID-19 (dated by TCRdb to about 2020). Background on the whole study: Samples covering the acute and convalescent phases of COVID-19 were provided by collaborators in the United States, Italy and Spain. A de-identified subject ID, COVID-19 status, age in years and sex were almost always included in the sample metadata. The prospective study material was composed of cDNA or gDNA derived from T cells, B-cell-depleted T cells, or PBMCs. The repertoires were released in a freely available public database intended as a resource for research on the immune response to SARS-CoV-2. HLA class I and class II types, where available, came from metadata supplied by the sample provider rather than from assay-based typing. Deeply sampled blood TCRbeta repertoires from subjects exposed to, actively infected with, or recovered from COVID-19 were included in the dataset. Samples were obtained from the ongoing ImmuneRACE study (first 160 participants) and from about 1,300 subjects provided by 6 global collaborators. Broader findings and caveats from the paper: How much clinical and demographic metadata was included differed by source and by participant, and the metadata was provided uncurated.

Via the germline V gene, CDR1 is ENHRY and CDR2 SYGVKD. Spanning cysteine to phenylalanine, the CDR3 consists of 16 amino acids. The DNA shown is the 48-base CDR3, in frame from base 1. From V the trimming removes 6 bases and from J it removes 2 bases, while the gene matches leave 10 bases of the junction unaccounted for. The immunoSEQ Assay, a bias-controlled multiplex PCR, was used to amplify TCRbeta CDR3 regions from genomic DNA. In the authors' own workflow: The number of nucleated cells in each sample was estimated by amplification of reference gene primers within the assay. Sequence reads were collapsed and filtered to measure the absolute abundance of every unique TCRbeta CDR3 rearrangement. Productive Simpson clonality was computed per sample as the square root of Simpson's diversity index over productive rearrangements. TCRdb mirrors the immuneACCESS table, restricted to in-frame sequences. Some clones are absent from its copies; in checked studies, under half trace to an unresolved V gene, and the reason for the others is unknown. From that table come the V and J calls and clone size; the DNA was used to work out D and trimming. The sample profile shows fewer than 200,000 clones; almost 80% of them were found once. The top ten clones comprise approximately 26% of the sample.

Recombination joined TRBV10-3 with TRBJ2-3; 8 middle bases align to TRBD2. The clonotype originates from a woman between 70 and 85 years old with acute or convalescent COVID-19. The sequenced sample consisted of peripheral blood. The CDR3 corresponds to CAISPGLEIFTDTQYF. Here is the DNA: TGTGCCATCAGCCCGGGACTAGAAATTTTCACAGATACGCAGTATTTT.